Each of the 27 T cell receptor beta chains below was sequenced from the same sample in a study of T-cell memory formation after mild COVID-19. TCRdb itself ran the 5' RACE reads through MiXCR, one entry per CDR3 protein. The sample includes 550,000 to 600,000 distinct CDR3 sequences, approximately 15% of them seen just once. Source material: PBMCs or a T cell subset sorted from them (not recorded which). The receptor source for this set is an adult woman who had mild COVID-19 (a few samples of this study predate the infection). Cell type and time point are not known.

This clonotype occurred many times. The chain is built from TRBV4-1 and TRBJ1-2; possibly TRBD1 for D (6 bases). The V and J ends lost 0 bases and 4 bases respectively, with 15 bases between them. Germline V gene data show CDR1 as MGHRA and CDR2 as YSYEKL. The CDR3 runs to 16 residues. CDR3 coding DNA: TGCGCCAGCAGCCAAGATAAGGGCAGAGGGGGCTATGGCTACACCTTC. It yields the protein CASSQDKGRGGYGYTF.

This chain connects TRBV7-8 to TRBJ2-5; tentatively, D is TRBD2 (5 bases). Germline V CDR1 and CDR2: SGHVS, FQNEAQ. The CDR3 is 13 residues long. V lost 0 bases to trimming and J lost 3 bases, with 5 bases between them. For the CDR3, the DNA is TGTGCCAGCAGCTTAGCGGAGGAAGAGACCCAGTACTTC. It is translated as CASSLAEEETQYF.

The CDR3 spells CASTRDEGETQYF. As DNA, the CDR3 is TGTGCCAGCACGCGGGATGAGGGAGAGACCCAGTACTTC. This chain links TRBV7-2 with TRBJ2-5; D may be TRBD2 (6 bases). V was trimmed by 7 bases and J by 4 bases, leaving 13 bases between them. CDR3 length: 13 residues. Germline V gives CDR1 SGHTA, CDR2 FQGNSA.

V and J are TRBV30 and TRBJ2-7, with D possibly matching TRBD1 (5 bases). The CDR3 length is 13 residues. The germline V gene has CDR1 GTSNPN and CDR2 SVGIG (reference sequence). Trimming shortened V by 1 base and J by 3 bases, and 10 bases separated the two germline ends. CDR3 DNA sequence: TGTGCCTGGAGTGGTGGGGCAGACTACGAGCAGTACTTC. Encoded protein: CAWSGGADYEQYF. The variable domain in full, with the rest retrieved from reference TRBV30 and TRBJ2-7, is SQTIHQWPATLVQPVGSPLSLECTVEGTSNPNLYWYRQAAGRGLQLLFYSVGIGQISSEVPQNLSASRPQDRQFILSSKKLLLSDSGFYLCAWSGGADYEQYFGPGTRLTVT.

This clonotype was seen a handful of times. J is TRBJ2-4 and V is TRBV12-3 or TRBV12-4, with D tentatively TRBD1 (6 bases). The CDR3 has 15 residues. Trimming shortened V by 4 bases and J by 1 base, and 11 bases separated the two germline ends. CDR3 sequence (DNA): TGTGCCAGCAGTTCGACACAGGGTGCCAAAAACATTCAGTACTTC. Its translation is CASSSTQGAKNIQYF.

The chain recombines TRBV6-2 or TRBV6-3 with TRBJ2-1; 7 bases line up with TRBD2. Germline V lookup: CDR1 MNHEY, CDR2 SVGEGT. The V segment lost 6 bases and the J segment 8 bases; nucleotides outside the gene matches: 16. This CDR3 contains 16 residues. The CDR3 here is CASSRRTGLVPHEQFF. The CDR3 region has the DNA TGTGCCAGCAGCCGTCGAACAGGACTAGTCCCTCATGAGCAGTTCTTC.

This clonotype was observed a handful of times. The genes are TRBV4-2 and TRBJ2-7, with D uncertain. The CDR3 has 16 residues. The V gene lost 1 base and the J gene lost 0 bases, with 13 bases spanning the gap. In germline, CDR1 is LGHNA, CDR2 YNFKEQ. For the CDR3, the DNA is TGTGCCAGCAGCCAAGCTAGGTACAGTTCCTCCTACGAGCAGTACTTC. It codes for CASSQARYSSSYEQYF.

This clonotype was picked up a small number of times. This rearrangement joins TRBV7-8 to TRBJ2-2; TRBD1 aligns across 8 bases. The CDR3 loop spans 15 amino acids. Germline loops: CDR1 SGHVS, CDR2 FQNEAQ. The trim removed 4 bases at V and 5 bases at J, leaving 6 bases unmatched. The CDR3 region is CASSSTGGRTGELFF. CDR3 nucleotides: TGTGCCAGCAGCTCCACAGGGGGTCGGACCGGGGAGCTGTTTTTT.

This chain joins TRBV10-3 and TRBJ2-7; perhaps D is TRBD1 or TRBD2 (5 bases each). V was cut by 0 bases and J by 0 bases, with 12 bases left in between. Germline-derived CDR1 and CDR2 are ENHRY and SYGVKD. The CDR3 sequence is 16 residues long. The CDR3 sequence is CAISESFQGASYEQYF. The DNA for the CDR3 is TGTGCCATCAGTGAGTCCTTCCAGGGAGCCTCCTACGAGCAGTACTTC.

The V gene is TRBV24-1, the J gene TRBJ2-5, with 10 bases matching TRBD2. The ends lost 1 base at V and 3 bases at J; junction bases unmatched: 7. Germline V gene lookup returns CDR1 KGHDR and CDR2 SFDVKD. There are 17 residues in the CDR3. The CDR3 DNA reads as TGTGCCACCAGTGATTTTAGGAGCGGGGGGGAAGAAGAGACCCAGTACTTC. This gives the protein CATSDFRSGGEEETQYF.

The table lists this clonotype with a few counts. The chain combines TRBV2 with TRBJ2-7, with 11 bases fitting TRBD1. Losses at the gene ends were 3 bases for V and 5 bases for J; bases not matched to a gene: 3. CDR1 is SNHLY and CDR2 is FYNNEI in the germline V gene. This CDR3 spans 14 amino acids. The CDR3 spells CASSDGTGGDEQYF. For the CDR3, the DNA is TGTGCCAGCAGTGATGGGACAGGGGGGGACGAGCAGTACTTC.

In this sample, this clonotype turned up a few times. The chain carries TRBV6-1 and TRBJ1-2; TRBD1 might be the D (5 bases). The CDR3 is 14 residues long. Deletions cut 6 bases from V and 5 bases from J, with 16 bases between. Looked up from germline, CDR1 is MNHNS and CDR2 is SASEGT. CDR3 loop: CASSPAGVLYGYTF. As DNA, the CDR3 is TGTGCCAGCAGCCCCGCGGGGGTCTTATATGGCTACACCTTC.

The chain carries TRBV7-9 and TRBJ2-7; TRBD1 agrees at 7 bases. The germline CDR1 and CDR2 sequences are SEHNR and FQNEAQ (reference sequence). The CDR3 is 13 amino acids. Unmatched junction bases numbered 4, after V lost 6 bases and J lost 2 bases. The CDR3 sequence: CASRPTGAYEQYF. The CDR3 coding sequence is TGTGCCAGCAGGCCAACAGGGGCCTACGAGCAGTACTTC.

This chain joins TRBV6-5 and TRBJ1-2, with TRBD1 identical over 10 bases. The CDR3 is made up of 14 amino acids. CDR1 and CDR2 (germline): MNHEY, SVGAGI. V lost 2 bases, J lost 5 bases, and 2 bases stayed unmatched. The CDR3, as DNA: TGTGCCAGCAGTTACGGGGGACAGGGGTATGGCTACACCTTC. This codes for CASSYGGQGYGYTF.

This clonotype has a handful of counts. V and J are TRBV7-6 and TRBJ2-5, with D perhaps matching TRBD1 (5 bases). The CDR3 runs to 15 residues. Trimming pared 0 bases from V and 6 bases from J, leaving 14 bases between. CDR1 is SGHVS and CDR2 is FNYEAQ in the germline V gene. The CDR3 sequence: CASSLAFREIKTQYF. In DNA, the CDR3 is TGTGCCAGCAGCTTAGCATTCAGGGAAATAAAGACCCAGTACTTC.

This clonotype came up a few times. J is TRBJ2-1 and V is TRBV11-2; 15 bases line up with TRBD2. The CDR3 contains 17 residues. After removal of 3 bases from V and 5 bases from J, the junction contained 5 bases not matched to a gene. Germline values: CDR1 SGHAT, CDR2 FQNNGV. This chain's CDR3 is CASSFWTSGRAHNEQFF. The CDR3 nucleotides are TGTGCCAGCAGCTTCTGGACTAGCGGGAGGGCCCACAATGAGCAGTTCTTC.

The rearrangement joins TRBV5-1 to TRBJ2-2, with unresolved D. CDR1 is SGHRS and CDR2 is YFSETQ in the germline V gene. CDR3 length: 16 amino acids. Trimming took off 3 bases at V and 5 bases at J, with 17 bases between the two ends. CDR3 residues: CASSSSAGRSTGELFF. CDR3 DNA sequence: TGCGCCAGCAGCTCCTCAGCAGGACGGTCAACCGGGGAGCTGTTTTTT.

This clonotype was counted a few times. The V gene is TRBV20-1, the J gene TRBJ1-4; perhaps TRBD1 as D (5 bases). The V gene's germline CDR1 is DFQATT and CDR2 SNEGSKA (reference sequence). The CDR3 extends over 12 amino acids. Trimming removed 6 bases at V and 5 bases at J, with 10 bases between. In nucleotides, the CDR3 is TGCAGTGCGATTAAGGGGAATGAAAAACTGTTTTTT. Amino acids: CSAIKGNEKLFF.

The CDR3 protein is CASSQVHSTEQFF. CDR3 nucleotide sequence: TGTGCCAGCAGCCAAGTGCACAGCACTGAGCAGTTCTTC. The gene calls are TRBV3-1 and TRBJ2-1; D remains ambiguous. V lost 1 base and J lost 9, with 10 bases in between. CDR3 length equals 13 residues. CDR1 and CDR2 from the germline V gene are LGHDT and YNNKEL (reference sequence).

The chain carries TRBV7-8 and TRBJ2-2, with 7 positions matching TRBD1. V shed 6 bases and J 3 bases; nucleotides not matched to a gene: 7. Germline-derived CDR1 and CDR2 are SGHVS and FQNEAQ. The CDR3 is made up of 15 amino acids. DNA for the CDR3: TGTGCCAGCAGTGACTCAGGGGGTTACACCGGGGAGCTGTTTTTT. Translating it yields CASSDSGGYTGELFF.

Here the CDR3 reads CASSEGRIVAEQYF. The DNA for the CDR3 is TGTGCCAGCAGTGAGGGACGGATCGTAGCGGAGCAGTACTTC. The chain joins TRBV27 to TRBJ2-7, with D perhaps given as TRBD1 or TRBD2 (5 bases each). This CDR3 spans 14 amino acids. The V end was cut by 5 bases, the J end by 7 bases, with 18 bases between. Germline V lookup: CDR1 MNHEY, CDR2 SMNVEV (reference sequence).

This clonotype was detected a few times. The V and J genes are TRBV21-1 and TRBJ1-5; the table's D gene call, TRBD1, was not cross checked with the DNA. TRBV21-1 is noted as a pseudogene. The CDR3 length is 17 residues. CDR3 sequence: CASPFPGQEDSNQPQHF. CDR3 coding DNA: TGTGCCAGCCCATTTCCGGGACAGGAAGATAGCAATCAGCCACAGCATTTT.

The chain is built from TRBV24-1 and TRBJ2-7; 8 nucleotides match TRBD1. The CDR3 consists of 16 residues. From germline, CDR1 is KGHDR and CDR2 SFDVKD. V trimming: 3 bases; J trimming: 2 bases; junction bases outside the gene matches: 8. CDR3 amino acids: CATSDVSGTGPYEQYF. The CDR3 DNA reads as TGTGCCACCAGTGATGTCTCCGGGACAGGACCCTACGAGCAGTACTTC.

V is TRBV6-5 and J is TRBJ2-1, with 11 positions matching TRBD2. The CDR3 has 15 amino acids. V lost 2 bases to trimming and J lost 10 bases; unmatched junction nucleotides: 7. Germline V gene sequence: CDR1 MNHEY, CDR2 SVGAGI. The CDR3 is CASSYSLAGGGEQFF. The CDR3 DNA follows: TGTGCCAGCAGTTACAGCCTAGCGGGGGGCGGGGAGCAGTTCTTC.

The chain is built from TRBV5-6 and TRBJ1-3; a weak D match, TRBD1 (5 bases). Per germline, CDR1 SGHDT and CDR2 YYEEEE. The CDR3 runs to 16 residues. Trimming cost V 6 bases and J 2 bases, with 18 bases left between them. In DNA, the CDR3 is TGTGCCAGCACCCGAGGAGGGGACGGGGCTGGAAACACCATATATTTT. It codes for CASTRGGDGAGNTIYF.

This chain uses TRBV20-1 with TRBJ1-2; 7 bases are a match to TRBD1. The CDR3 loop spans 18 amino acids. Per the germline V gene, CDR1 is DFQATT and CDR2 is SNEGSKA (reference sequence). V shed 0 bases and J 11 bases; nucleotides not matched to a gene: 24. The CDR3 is CSARDAPSAHRGLWGYTF. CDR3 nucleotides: TGCAGTGCTAGAGATGCCCCCTCAGCCCACAGGGGACTATGGGGTTACACCTTC.

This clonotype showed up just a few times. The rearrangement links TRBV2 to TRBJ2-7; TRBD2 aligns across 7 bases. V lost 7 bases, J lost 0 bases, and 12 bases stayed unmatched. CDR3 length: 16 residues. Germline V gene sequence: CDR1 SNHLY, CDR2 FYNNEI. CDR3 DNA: TGTGCCAGCAAGATAGGTAGCGGGCGAAGCTCCTACGAGCAGTACTTC. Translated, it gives CASKIGSGRSSYEQYF.